The sequence of this T cell receptor beta chain was determined in a study of shared clonotypes between healthy human individuals. Study-level background: Researchers drew samples from two women and a few men aged 18 to 49.

The repertoire was sequenced with immunoSEQ multiplex PCR; TCRdb's copy has only in-frame clones and lacks some. The table shows more than 2 million clones, with roughly 95% occurring only once. Remarks on this clone: What it recognizes is unknown.

The donors, healthy adults who were HIV-negative, had experienced no recent acute infections or vaccinations. Germline CDR1 and CDR2: SGHRS and YFSETQ. Germline trimming cut 0 bases from V and 6 bases from J; bases unmatched to any gene: 5. The CDR3 totals 15 residues. Study results and limitations: Genetic and exposure-history diversity was limited by the few donors. Non-shared clonotypes displayed generation probabilities falling below those of clonotypes present in all four donors.

The source of this sequence is a man in his late teens or twenties in good health. The V and J genes are TRBV5-1 and TRBJ2-3, with 9 bases that match TRBD1. Sequencing input: naive CD4+ T cells sorted from blood. The subset is: CD45RA+ positively selected. CDR3: CASSLDRGLPDTQYF. DNA for the CDR3: TGCGCCAGCAGCTTGGACAGGGGGCTCCCGGATACGCAGTATTTT.